A selection of T cell receptor beta chains follows, all from one sample in a study of blood T cell repertoires in COVID-19. Sequenced by immunoSEQ multiplex PCR; TCRdb stores in-frame clones only, minus some. The repertoire includes some 360,000 clones, more than 70% of them detected once, and over 2% sits in the top ten. The sample taken for sequencing was peripheral blood. The receptors were gathered from a woman aged 55-70 years with COVID-19, enrolled during active disease. Both conserved end residues are part of each CDR3.

TRBJ1-3 13 TRBV27 CASSSGYGNTIYF
TRBJ1-2 14 TRBV5-8 CASSAGQVEVGYTF
TRBJ2-3 14 TRBV3-1/TRBV3-2 CASSHGGNTDTQYF
TRBJ1-1 12 TRBV30 CALKGVNTEAFF
TRBJ2-7 14 TRBV7-9 CASSTGQVGYEQYF
TRBJ1-6 13 TRBV7-3 CASSLGGNSPLHF
TRBJ1-1 17 TRBV5-8 CASSHRDRGLLNTEAFF
TRBJ1-2 12 TRBV5-1 CASSLVGYGYTF
TRBJ2-7 15 TRBV6-5 CASSYHTDRGYEQYF
TRBJ2-7 15 TRBV3-1/TRBV3-2 CASSPRKLSSYEQYF
TRBJ2-1 11 TRBV20-1 CSATAGGRQFF
TRBJ1-1 14 TRBV6-2/TRBV6-3 CASSYPLTNTEAFF
TRBJ2-5 16 TRBV5-4 CASSWGAGGPQETQYF
TRBJ2-5 16 TRBV2 CASTGWRGAQLETQYF
TRBJ1-2 12 TRBV11-2 CASSLRGTGYTF
TRBJ2-2 16 TRBV5-1 CASSLAQGAWVGELFF
TRBJ2-2 17 TRBV9 CASSVGLAGFGTGELFF
TRBJ1-2 14 TRBV7-9 CASTRTGVVYGYTF
TRBJ2-7 14 TRBV29-1 CSVEGGTASYEQYF
TRBJ1-5 16 TRBV19 CASSPTPGTTNQPQHF
TRBJ2-5 14 TRBV7-9 CASSLVTGEETQYF
TRBJ1-1 16 TRBV10-1 CASSEGTGWLNTEAFF
TRBJ2-5 16 TRBV3-1/TRBV3-2 CASSQERAGLQETQYF
TRBJ1-2 13 TRBV27 CASSDGPSYGYTF
TRBJ1-1 14 TRBV5-1 CASSTGQMNTEAFF
TRBJ2-1 10 TRBV29-1 CSVLRNEQFF
TRBJ1-1 13 TRBV7-3 CASSLRGNTEAFF
TRBJ2-5 16 TRBV18 CASSPRVTMEKETQYF
TRBJ2-3 15 TRBV6-1 CASSEQVRGTDTQYF
TRBJ1-2 15 TRBV27 CASSQSGQGLGGYTF
TRBJ1-4 13 TRBV5-8 CASSWSQGERLFF
TRBJ2-3 13 TRBV6-5 CASRRRRGDTQYF
TRBJ2-7 12 TRBV3-1/TRBV3-2 CASRLQGEEQYF
TRBJ1-6 17 TRBV18 CASSPPQGYPYNSPLHF
TRBJ2-7 16 TRBV7-9 CASSPTRGGDRYEQYF
TRBJ2-7 16 TRBV3-1/TRBV3-2 CASKRTRASGSYEQYF
TRBJ2-1 16 TRBV15 CATSSVGQGLRYEQFF
TRBJ1-5 16 TRBV19 CASSSLTGGNHQPQHF
TRBJ2-1 16 TRBV11-1 CASRPHRASSYNEQFF
TRBJ1-5 15 TRBV30 CAWSVGSGSREPQHF
TRBJ2-7 15 TRBV11-2 CASSLERDRVYEQYF
TRBJ2-3 13 TRBV27 CASSAWTSDTQYF